These 4 T cell receptor beta chains were sequenced from one sample in a study of human T cells and chemical hapten exposure. From the RACE reads, TCRdb called clonotypes with MiXCR, one entry per CDR3 protein. The sample holds 350,000 or so distinct CDR3 sequences, approximately 6.3% seen once. This sample's time point: patch test 1, 2 weeks after DPC sensitization. The sample's treatment: therapeutic diphenylcyclopropenone sensitization with weekly scalp DPC. The sequenced sample was whole blood, obtained in connection with sensitization to the hapten diphenylcyclopropenone (DPC). The receptors were gathered from a woman between 18 and 29 years old with alopecia areata. Some clones in this sample may be carry-over from other donors' samples.

In its sample, this clonotype was seen many times. This chain joins TRBV9 and TRBJ2-3, with 9 bases fitting TRBD2. This CDR3 region has 19 residues. Germline trimming cut 4 bases from V and 1 base from J; bases unmatched to any gene: 16. Germline CDR1 and CDR2: SGDLS and YYNGEE. The CDR3 region is CASSPGSLPTSGRTDTQYF. DNA of the CDR3: TGTGCCAGCAGCCCCGGATCCCTGCCGACTAGCGGCCGCACAGATACGCAGTATTTT.

The rearrangement joins TRBV6-5 to TRBJ1-2; D gene ambiguous. Germline V gene sequence: CDR1 MNHEY, CDR2 SVGAGI. The germline V and J ends were trimmed by 6 bases and 5 bases, with 22 bases remaining between them. This CDR3 is built from 16 residues. The CDR3 DNA is TGTGCCAGCAGCCCCGGGCCAACCCTTCCCCCTTATGGCTACACCTTC. This translates into CASSPGPTLPPYGYTF.

This clonotype turned up a few times. The chain employs TRBV29-1 and TRBJ1-4; 7 bases are a match to TRBD1. The CDR3 extends over 14 amino acids. The junction had 5 bases not matched to a gene; V was cut back by 3 bases and J by 4 bases. Per the germline V gene, CDR1 is SQVTM and CDR2 is ANQGSEA. For the CDR3, the DNA is TGCAGCGTTGATTCCGACAGGGATAATGAAAAACTGTTTTTT. Amino acid sequence: CSVDSDRDNEKLFF.

The V and J genes are TRBV7-2 and TRBJ1-1; possible D gene TRBD1, 5 bases. Between the trimmed V and J ends, which lost 3 bases and 7 bases, there was a span of 12 bases. This CDR3 is 13 amino acids long. The germline CDR1 and CDR2 sequences are SGHTA and FQGNSA. The CDR3 protein is CASSLAGSGEAFF. For the CDR3, the DNA is TGTGCCAGCAGCTTGGCAGGGAGCGGTGAAGCTTTCTTT.